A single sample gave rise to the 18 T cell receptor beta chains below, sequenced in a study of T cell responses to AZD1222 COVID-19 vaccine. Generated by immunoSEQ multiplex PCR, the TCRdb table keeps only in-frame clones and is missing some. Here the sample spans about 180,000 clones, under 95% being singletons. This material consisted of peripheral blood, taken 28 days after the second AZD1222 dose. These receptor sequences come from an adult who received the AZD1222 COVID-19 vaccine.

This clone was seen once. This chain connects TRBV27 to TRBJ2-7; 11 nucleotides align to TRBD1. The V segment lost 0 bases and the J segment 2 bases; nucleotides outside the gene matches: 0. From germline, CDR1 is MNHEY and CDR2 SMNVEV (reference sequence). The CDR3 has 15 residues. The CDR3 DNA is TGTGCCAGCAGTTTATCGGGACAGGGGGCCTACGAGCAGTACTTC. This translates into CASSLSGQGAYEQYF.

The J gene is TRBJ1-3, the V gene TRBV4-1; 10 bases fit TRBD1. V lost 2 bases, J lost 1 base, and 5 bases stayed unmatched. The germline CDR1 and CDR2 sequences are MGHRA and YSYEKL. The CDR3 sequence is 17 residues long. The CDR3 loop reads CASSQPRQGASGNTIYF. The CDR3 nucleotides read TGCGCCAGCAGCCAACCAAGACAGGGGGCGTCTGGAAACACCATATATTTT.

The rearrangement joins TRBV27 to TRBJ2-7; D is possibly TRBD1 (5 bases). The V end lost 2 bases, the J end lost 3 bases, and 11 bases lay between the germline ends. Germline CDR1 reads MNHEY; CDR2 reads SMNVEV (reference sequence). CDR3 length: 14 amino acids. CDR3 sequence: CASSLKGLGYEQYF. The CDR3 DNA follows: TGTGCCAGCAGTTTAAAGGGGTTGGGCTACGAGCAGTACTTC.

The CDR3 here is CASSLGWWRQGGRGTEAFF. CDR3 nucleotide sequence: TGTGCCAGCAGCTTAGGTTGGTGGAGGCAGGGTGGTCGCGGCACTGAAGCTTTCTTT. The chain combines TRBV11-3 with TRBJ1-1, with D perhaps TRBD1 (5 bases). V lost 1 base and J 4 bases, leaving 25 bases between the germline ends. Germline V lookup: CDR1 SGHNT, CDR2 YENEEA. The CDR3 consists of 19 residues.

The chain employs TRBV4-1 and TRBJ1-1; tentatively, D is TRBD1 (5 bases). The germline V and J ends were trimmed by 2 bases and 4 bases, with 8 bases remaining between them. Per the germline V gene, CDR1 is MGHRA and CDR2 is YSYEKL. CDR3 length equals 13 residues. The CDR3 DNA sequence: TGCGCCAGCAGCCAACGGGGACTCACTGAAGCTTTCTTT. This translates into CASSQRGLTEAFF.

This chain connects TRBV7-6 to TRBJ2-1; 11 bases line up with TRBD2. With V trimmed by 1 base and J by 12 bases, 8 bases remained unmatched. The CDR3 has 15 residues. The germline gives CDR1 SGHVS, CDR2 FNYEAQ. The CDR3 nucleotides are TGTGCCAGCAGCTTAGGTAGCGGGGGGGTCTCGGTGCAGTTCTTC. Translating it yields CASSLGSGGVSVQFF.

CDR3 in amino acids: CASRNSYNSPLHF. In DNA form, the CDR3 reads TGTGCCAGCAGAAATTCCTATAATTCACCCCTCCACTTT. The J gene is TRBJ1-6, the V gene TRBV2, with D unclear. Germline V CDR1 and CDR2: SNHLY, FYNNEI. Trimming took off 6 bases at V and 1 base at J, with 4 bases between the two ends. The CDR3 spans 13 residues.

The CDR3: CASSPNGGAGYEQYF. The CDR3 nucleotides are TGTGCCAGCAGCCCAAACGGGGGGGCCGGGTACGAGCAGTACTTC. The rearrangement joins TRBV7-2 to TRBJ2-7; TRBD2 matches at 8 bases. This CDR3 spans 15 amino acids. With V trimmed by 5 bases and J by 4 bases, 10 bases remained unmatched. In germline, CDR1 is SGHTA, CDR2 FQGNSA.

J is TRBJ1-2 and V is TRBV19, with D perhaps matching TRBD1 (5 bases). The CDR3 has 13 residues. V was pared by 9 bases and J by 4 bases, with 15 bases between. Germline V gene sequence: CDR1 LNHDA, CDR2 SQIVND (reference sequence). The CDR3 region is CASSQGGFYGYTF. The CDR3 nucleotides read TGTGCCAGCTCTCAGGGAGGATTCTATGGCTACACCTTC.

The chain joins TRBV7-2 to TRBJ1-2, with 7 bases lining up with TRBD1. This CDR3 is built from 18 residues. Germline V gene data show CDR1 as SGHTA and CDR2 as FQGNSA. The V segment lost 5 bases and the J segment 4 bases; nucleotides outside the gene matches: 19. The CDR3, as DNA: TGTGCCAGCAGCCGGGCCGGACAGGCGGCGGGTTCGGTCTATGGCTACACCTTC. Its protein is CASSRAGQAAGSVYGYTF.

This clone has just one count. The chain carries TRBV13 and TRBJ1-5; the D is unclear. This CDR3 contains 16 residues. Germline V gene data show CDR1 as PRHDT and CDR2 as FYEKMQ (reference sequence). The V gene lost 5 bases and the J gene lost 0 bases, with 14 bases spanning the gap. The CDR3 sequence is CASSPTKGDSNQPQHF. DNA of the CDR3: TGTGCCAGCAGCCCGACGAAGGGCGATAGCAATCAGCCCCAGCATTTT.

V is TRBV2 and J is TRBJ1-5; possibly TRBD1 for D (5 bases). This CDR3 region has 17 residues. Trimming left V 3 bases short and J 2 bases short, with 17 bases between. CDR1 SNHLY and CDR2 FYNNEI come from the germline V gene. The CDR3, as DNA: TGTGCCAGCAGTGACGGCAGGGAAGCAGTCGGCAATCAGCCCCAGCATTTT. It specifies CASSDGREAVGNQPQHF. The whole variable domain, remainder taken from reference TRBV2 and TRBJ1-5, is EPEVTQTPSHQVTQMGQEVILRCVPISNHLYFYWYRQILGQKVEFLVSFYNNEISEKSEIFDDQFSVERPDGSNFTLKIRSTKLEDSAMYFCASSDGREAVGNQPQHFGDGTRLSIL.

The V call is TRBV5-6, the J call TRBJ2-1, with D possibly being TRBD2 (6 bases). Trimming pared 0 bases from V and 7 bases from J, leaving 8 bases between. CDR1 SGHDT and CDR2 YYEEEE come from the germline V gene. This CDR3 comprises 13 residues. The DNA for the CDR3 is TGTGCCAGCAGCTTGGCGGGGAGGAATGAGCAGTTCTTC. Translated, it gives CASSLAGRNEQFF.

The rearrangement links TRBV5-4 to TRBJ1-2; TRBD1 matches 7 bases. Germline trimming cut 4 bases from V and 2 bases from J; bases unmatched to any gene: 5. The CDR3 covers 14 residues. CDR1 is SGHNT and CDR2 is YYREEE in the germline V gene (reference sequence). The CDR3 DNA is TGTGCCAGCAGCCCCTGGGACAGCAACTATGGCTACACCTTC. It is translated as CASSPWDSNYGYTF.

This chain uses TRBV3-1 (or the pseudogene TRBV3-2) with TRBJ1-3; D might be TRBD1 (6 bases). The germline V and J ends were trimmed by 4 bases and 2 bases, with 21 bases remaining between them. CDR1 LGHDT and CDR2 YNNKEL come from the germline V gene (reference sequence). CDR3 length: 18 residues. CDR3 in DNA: TGTGCCAGCAGCCGCCAAGTTCAAGCAGGGGCGGCTGGAAACACCATATATTTT. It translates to CASSRQVQAGAAGNTIYF.

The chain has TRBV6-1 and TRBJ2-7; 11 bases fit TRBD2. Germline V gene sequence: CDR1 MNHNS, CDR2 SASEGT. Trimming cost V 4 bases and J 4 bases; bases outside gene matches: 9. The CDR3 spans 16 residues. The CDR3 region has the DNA TGTGCCAGCAGTGTAATAGCGGGAGGGCTAGGGTACGAGCAGTACTTC. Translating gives CASSVIAGGLGYEQYF.

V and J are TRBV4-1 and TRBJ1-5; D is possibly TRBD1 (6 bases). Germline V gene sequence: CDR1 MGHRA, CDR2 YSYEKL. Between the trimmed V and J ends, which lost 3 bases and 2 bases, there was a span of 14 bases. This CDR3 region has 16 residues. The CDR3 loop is CASSQTTGLGNQPQHF. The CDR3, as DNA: TGCGCCAGCAGCCAGACAACAGGGTTGGGCAATCAGCCCCAGCATTTT.

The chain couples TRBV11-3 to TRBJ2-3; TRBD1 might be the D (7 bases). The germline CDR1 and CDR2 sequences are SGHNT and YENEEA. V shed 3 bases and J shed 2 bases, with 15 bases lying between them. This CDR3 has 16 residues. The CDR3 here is CASSLGTAGHTDTQYF. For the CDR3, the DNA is TGTGCCAGCAGCTTGGGGACAGCGGGTCACACAGATACGCAGTATTTT.